Given below is one T cell receptor beta chain in context. Here immunoSEQ multiplex PCR was the method, and the copy in TCRdb shows in-frame clones only, minus some. The sample consists of some 1 million clones, roughly 80% of them appearing once. The entry originates in a study of shared clonotypes between healthy human individuals. The clonotype comes from a man aged 18 to 29 in good health. The sample taken for sequencing was memory CD4+ T cells sorted from blood. Documented subset: CD45RA-negative fraction.

The CDR3 region is CASSRDRSTDTQYF. In nucleotides, the CDR3 is TGCGCCAGCAGTCGGGACAGGAGCACAGATACGCAGTATTTT. The chain combines TRBV10-1 with TRBJ2-3; 8 nucleotides agree with TRBD1. The J segment lost 0 bases and the V segment lost 5 bases, leaving 1 base of the junction unmatched. This CDR3 is 14 amino acids long. Germline-derived CDR1 and CDR2 are WNHNN and SYGVQD (reference sequence).